The following is a T cell receptor (beta chain) sequence with its context. The data belong to a study of memory CD4+ T cells and cytomegalovirus serostatus. Study summary: Donors were healthy Belgian adults, several CMV seropositive and some 24 seronegative.

Single viable CD3+CD4+CD8-CD45RO+ cells were sorted as the memory CD4+ T cells. After thawing, CD4+ T cells were positively selected. Original analysis: After removing out-of-frame reads, 2 million to 2.5 million distinct TCRbeta sequences remained. Method: immunoSEQ multiplex PCR; TCRdb's copy keeps in-frame clones and lacks some. V and J calls and clone size follow that table, whereas D and trimming were derived from the DNA. The data hold 55,000 or so clones, with approximately 80% observed a single time. This CDR3 comprises 16 residues. After removal of 4 bases from V and 1 base from J, the junction contained 8 bases not matched to a gene.

This receptor was obtained from an adult in good health and CMV-seropositive. Specimen: memory CD4+ T cells from blood. The chain carries TRBV5-3 and TRBJ1-5, with TRBD1 matching 7 bases. TRBV5-3 is known as an ORF, though its function is uncertain. For the CDR3, the DNA is TGTGCCAGAAGCGACTACCCGGGACAGAGCAATCAGCCCCAGCATTTT. Amino acid sequence: CARSDYPGQSNQPQHF.